This TCR beta chain was obtained from a study of CD8 T cells in Susac syndrome. An amount of RNA that ranged from roughly 0.45 to 1 ug was reverse transcribed with random hexamers. TCRdb re-called the immunoSEQ multiplex PCR reads through MiXCR, storing one row per CDR3 protein. The sample lists approximately 190,000 distinct CDR3 sequences, about 95% occurring once. Germline CDR1 and CDR2: SGDLS and YYNGEE. The junction had 9 bases not matched to a gene; V was cut back by 0 bases and J by 3 bases. This CDR3 contains 16 residues. The receptor was isolated from a human donor with multiple sclerosis. V usage is TRBV9 and J usage is TRBJ2-7, with 7 positions matching TRBD1. The sequenced material came from CD4+ T cells from PBMCs. CDR3 in DNA: TGTGCCAGCAGCGTAGACCCAGGGACAGACAACTACGAGCAGTACTTC. Its protein is CASSVDPGTDNYEQYF.